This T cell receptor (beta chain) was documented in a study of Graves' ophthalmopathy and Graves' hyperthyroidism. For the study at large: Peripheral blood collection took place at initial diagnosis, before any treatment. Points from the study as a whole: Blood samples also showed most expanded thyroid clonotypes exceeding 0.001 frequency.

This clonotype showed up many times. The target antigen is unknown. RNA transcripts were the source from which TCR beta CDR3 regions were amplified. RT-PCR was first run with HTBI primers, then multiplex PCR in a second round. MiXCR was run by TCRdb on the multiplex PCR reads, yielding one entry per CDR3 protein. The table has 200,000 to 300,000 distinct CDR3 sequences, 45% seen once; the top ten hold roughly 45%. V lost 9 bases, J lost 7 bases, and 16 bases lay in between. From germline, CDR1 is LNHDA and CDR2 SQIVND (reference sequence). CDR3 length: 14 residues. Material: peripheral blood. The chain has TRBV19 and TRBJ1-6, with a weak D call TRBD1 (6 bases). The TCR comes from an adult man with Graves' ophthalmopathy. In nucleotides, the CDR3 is TGTGCCAGCAGCTTAGGAACAGGGAATTCACCCCTCCACTTT. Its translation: CASSLGTGNSPLHF.